This T cell receptor beta chain was identified during a study of graft-versus-host responses after intestinal transplantation. Study-wide background: Isolated intestinal, liver-intestinal, or multivisceral transplants were what recipients had. Recipients across the board were started on anti-thymocyte globulin induction, then kept on tacrolimus and steroids for two to three years. Study-wide points: Across patients carrying graft-donor T cell macrochimerism, allografts held high graft-versus-host to host-versus-graft clonal ratios. Analysis identified GvH clones in recipient marrow, with some appearing first in ileum or blood.

There are 13 residues in the CDR3. V dropped 0 bases and J dropped 12 bases, with 15 bases sitting between them. Germline V gene lookup returns CDR1 SGDLS and CDR2 YYNGEE. Profiling relied on immunoSEQ multiplex PCR, and the TCRdb table lists in-frame clones only, not all of them. This sample yields about 92,000 clones, of which about nine tenths are seen a single time; 6% belongs to the top ten. Worth noting for this clone: Antigen unknown.

The chain has TRBV9 and TRBJ1-1; tentatively, D is TRBD1 (5 bases). This material consisted of unstimulated CD8+ T cells sorted from spleen or lymph node cells, taken before intestinal transplant. This TCR was recovered from a human donor who received an intestinal transplant. This CDR3 reads CASSVGDSWETFF. As DNA, the CDR3 is TGTGCCAGCAGCGTAGGTGACAGCTGGGAGACTTTCTTT. Combining the CDR3 with reference TRBV9 and TRBJ1-1 gives the whole variable domain DSGVTQTPKHLITATGQRVTLRCSPRSGDLSVYWYQQSLDQGLQFLIQYYNGEERAKGNILERFSAQQFPDLHSELNLSSLELGDSALYFCASSVGDSWETFFGQGTRLTVV.